This T cell receptor beta chain comes out of a study of blood T cell repertoires in COVID-19. As for the study in general: The United States, Italy and Spain were the sources of the acute and convalescent COVID-19 samples. T cells, B-cell-depleted T cells, or PBMCs provided the cDNA or gDNA that served as material.

Germline loops: CDR1 MNHEY, CDR2 SMNVEV (reference sequence). Trimming cost V 4 bases and J 4 bases, with 13 bases left between them. The CDR3 totals 15 residues. Method: immunoSEQ multiplex PCR; TCRdb's copy keeps in-frame clones and lacks some. This sample has 150,000 to 200,000 clones; 80% occur once, and the top ten carry roughly an eighth. This clone was detected a few times. Grouping used clinical history reported by participants in a survey and questionnaire. The TCR was taken from a man in his 60s who had been exposed to COVID-19. The sample was PBMCs or T cells enriched from blood (not recorded which). The chain is built from TRBV27 and TRBJ1-4, with D possibly being TRBD1 (6 bases). The CDR3 region has the DNA TGTGCCAGCAGTTCGGACAGTTTAAGTAATGAAAAACTGTTTTTT. Translation gives CASSSDSLSNEKLFF.